This T cell receptor (beta chain) originates from a study of T cell changes during pregnancy in multiple sclerosis. The method was immunoSEQ multiplex PCR; TCRdb's version includes in-frame clones alone and lacks a portion of them. The sample yields tens of thousands of clones, about 91% seen once. This clonotype was sampled from a female donor with multiple sclerosis, enrolled in a pregnancy study. This specimen was CD8+ T cells from peripheral blood mononuclear cells, taken after pregnancy.

CDR3 coding DNA: TGCGCCAGCAGCCAAGATCGAAGTAGCGGGGGGACGAACACCGGGGAGCTGTTTTTT. It codes for CASSQDRSSGGTNTGELFF. The chain has TRBV4-3 and TRBJ2-2; 10 bases agree with TRBD2. CDR3 length: 19 amino acids. The germline V gene encodes CDR1 LGHNA and CDR2 YSLEER. With 0 bases clipped from V and 0 bases from J, the junction kept 7 bases outside the gene matches.